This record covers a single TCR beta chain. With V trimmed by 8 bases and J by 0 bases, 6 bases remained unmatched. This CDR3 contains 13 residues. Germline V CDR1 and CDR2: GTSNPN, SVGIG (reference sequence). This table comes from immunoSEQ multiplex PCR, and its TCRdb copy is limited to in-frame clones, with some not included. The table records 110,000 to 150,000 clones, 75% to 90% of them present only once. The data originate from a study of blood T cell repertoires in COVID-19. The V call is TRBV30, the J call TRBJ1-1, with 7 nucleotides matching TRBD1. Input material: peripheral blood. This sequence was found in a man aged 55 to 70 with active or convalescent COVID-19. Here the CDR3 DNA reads TGTGCCGGGACAGTTAATATGAACACTGAAGCTTTCTTT. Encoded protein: CAGTVNMNTEAFF.